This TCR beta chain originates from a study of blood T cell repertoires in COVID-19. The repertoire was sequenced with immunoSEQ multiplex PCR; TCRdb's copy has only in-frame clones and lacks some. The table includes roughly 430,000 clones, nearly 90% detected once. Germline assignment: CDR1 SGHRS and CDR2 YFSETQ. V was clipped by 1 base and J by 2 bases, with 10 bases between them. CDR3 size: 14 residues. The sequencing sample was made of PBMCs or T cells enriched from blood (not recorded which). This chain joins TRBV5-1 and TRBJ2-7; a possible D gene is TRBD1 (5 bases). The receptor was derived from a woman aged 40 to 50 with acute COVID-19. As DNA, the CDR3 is TGCGCCAGCAGCTTGCTTACAGGTACCTACGAGCAGTACTTC. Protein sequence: CASSLLTGTYEQYF.